This T cell receptor beta chain came from a study of somatic mutations in cytotoxic T cells in rheumatoid arthritis. Looking at the study overall: Patients had less than 35 ml EDTA blood drawn right after diagnosis, before any treatment. Study observations and caveats: The study found that the largest CD8+ clone exceeded 20% of CD8+ cells in about an eighth of the roughly 60 patients. The authors did not adjust the slight TRBV07 underrepresentation in rheumatoid arthritis patients for multiple comparisons.

Both CD4+ and CD8+ cells were separated through positive magnetic bead selection, and their purity was verified using flow cytometry. Germline-derived CDR1 and CDR2 are SNHLY and FYNNEI. V dropped 3 bases and J dropped 1 base, with 13 bases sitting between them. This CDR3 is 16 amino acids long. Concerning this clone: Its antigen is still unknown.

Produced via immunoSEQ multiplex PCR; TCRdb's table is partial and in-frame only. Of some 21,000 clones in the sample, more than 80% are singletons; the top ten hold around 3.8%. The receptor was isolated from an adult with rheumatoid arthritis. The specimen sequenced was CD8+ T cells sorted from blood. The chain recombines TRBV2 with TRBJ1-3; tentative D call: TRBD1 (5 bases). The CDR3, as DNA: TGTGCCAGCAGTGAGGGCAGGGTAGAGTCTGGAAACACCATATATTTT. It is translated as CASSEGRVESGNTIYF.